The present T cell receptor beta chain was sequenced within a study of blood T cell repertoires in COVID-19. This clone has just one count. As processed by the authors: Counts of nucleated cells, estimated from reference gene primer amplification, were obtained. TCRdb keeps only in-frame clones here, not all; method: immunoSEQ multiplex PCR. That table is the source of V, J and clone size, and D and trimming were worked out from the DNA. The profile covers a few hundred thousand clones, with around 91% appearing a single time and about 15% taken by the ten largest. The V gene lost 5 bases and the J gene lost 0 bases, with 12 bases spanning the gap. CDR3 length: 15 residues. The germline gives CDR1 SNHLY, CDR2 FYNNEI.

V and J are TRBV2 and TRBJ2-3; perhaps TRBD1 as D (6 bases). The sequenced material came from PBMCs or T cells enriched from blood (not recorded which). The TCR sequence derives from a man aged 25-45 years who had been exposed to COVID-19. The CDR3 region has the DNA TGTGCCAGCAGTAGACAGGCCTCGAGCACAGATACGCAGTATTTT. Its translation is CASSRQASSTDTQYF.